A single sample is the source of the 10 T cell receptor beta chains below, sequenced in a study of T cell clonality in common variable immunodeficiency. This table comes from immunoSEQ multiplex PCR, and its TCRdb copy is limited to in-frame clones, with some not included. The data show 40,000 to 45,000 clones, with none appearing a single time. Material: peripheral blood mononuclear cells. The receptors here all came from a person aged 18 to 70 in good health.

In this sample, this clone turned up many times. The read ends 3 residues early relative to the CDR3; the germline J gene fills the gap. This chain connects TRBV19 to TRBJ2-2, with 7 bases that match TRBD1. With V trimmed by 6 bases and J by 4 bases, 14 bases remained unmatched. Germline lookup yields CDR1 LNHDA and CDR2 SQIVND (reference sequence). The CDR3 is 17 amino acids. The sequenced part of the CDR3 DNA is TGTGCCAGTAGCCGAAACAGACAGGGTGGAGCCACCGGGGAG. It codes for CASSRNRQGGATGE. In full, the CDR3 reads CASSRNRQGGATGELFF.

In this sample, this clone turned up many times. The CDR3 end falls 3 residues outside the read, so it is completed with the germline J gene. This rearrangement joins TRBV5-1 to TRBJ1-2; maybe TRBD1 (6 bases). The CDR3 consists of 14 residues. Germline CDR1 SGHRS, CDR2 YFSETQ. Trimming removed 4 bases from V and 6 bases from J, with 16 bases in between. CDR3 bases read: TGCGCCAGCAGCACAAACTCCCCAGGGGATGGC. It is translated as CASSTNSPGDG. The entire CDR3 sequence reads CASSTNSPGDGYTF.

This clone was counted ten times or more. The CDR3 is cut off 3 residues early in the read; its end comes from the germline J gene. This chain connects TRBV5-1 to TRBJ1-1, with TRBD1 as a possible D gene (6 bases). Trimming removed 2 bases at V and 2 bases at J, with 13 bases between. This CDR3 spans 15 amino acids. The germline CDR1 and CDR2 sequences are SGHRS and YFSETQ. The CDR3 DNA, read in part, is TGCGCCAGCAGCTTTCAGGGGCAGCGTAACACTGAA. Amino acids: CASSFQGQRNTE. The entire CDR3 protein reads CASSFQGQRNTEAFF.

On this clone itself: The missing CDR3 end, 3 residues past where the read stops, is filled in from the germline J gene. The rearrangement links TRBV20-1 to TRBJ1-6; 7 bases match TRBD1. J gave up 2 bases and V 0 bases, and 4 bases lay outside the gene matches. CDR1 is DFQATT, CDR2 SNEGSKA, per germline (reference sequence). The CDR3 extends over 16 amino acids. The CDR3 loop reads CSAREDRSTYNSPLHF. CDR3 DNA, as far as it was read: TGCAGTGCTAGAGAGGACAGGAGTACCTATAATTCACCC.

About this clone: The CDR3 end lies 3 residues beyond the end of the read and is filled in from the germline J gene. The chain is built from TRBV7-8 and TRBJ2-7, with D perhaps matching TRBD1 (5 bases). The ends were cut back, 0 bases at V and 2 bases at J, with 5 bases in the middle. The germline V gene encodes CDR1 SGHVS and CDR2 FQNEAQ. The CDR3 spans 13 residues. CDR3 bases read: TGTGCCAGCAGCTTAGCCAGGGCCTACGAG. This translates into CASSLARAYE. The complete CDR3 sequence is CASSLARAYEQYF.

This clone was seen at least ten times. The missing CDR3 end, 3 residues past where the read stops, is filled in from the germline J gene. The chain carries TRBV4-1 and TRBJ1-1; D might be TRBD1 (6 bases). This CDR3 has 16 residues. Germline loops: CDR1 MGHRA, CDR2 YSYEKL. V was cut by 1 base and J by 3 bases, with 15 bases left in between. The CDR3 DNA, read in part, is TGCGCCAGCAGCCAAGTCGGGGGGGGCAGGCACACTGAA. Translated, it gives CASSQVGGGRHTE. The CDR3 in full is CASSQVGGGRHTEAFF.

This clone has a count of ten or more. The DNA ends 3 residues before the CDR3 does, and the rest of the CDR3 is filled in from the germline J gene. The chain carries TRBV12-3 or TRBV12-4 and TRBJ1-2; D is perhaps TRBD1 (5 bases). The V and J ends lost 6 bases and 3 bases respectively, with 14 bases between them. The CDR3 has 14 residues. CDR3 sequence: CASSWGQTHYGYTF. The CDR3 bases that were read are TGTGCCAGCAGCTGGGGCCAAACCCACTATGGC.

This clone was found many times. With the read ending 3 residues before the CDR3 end, the germline J gene is used to fill in that end. This sequence joins TRBV20-1 and TRBJ2-5; D is uncertain. Germline-derived CDR1 and CDR2 are DFQATT and SNEGSKA (reference sequence). CDR3 size: 15 residues. V lost 7 bases, J lost 4 bases, and 22 bases lay in between. Partial CDR3 DNA: TGCAGTGGCCAGGAAGATCTCCACTTCCGAGAGACC. Translating it yields CSGQEDLHFRET. The full CDR3 protein is CSGQEDLHFRETQYF.

In its sample, this clone ranks as medium-sized. The read comes to an end 3 residues before the CDR3 does, leaving the germline J gene to fill in the end. This chain links TRBV2 with TRBJ1-2; no reliable D call. V lost 0 bases to trimming and J lost 3 bases, with 14 bases between them. Germline V gene lookup returns CDR1 SNHLY and CDR2 FYNNEI. The CDR3 runs to 16 residues. CDR3 region: CASSEALEGSDYGYTF. The sequenced part of the CDR3 DNA is TGTGCCAGCAGTGAAGCGCTTGAGGGTTCGGACTATGGC.

This clone was seen many times. The read finishes 3 residues shy of the CDR3 end, and the germline J gene is used to complete it. This sequence joins TRBV7-9 and TRBJ1-1; TRBD1 is a possible D gene (5 bases). V was cut by 5 bases and J by 1 base, with 8 bases left in between. From germline, CDR1 is SEHNR and CDR2 FQNEAQ (reference sequence). The CDR3 loop spans 13 amino acids. CDR3 residues: CASSRGPNTEAFF. The CDR3 DNA, read in part, is TGTGCCAGCAGCAGGGGCCCGAACACTGAA.